Below, 15 T cell receptor beta chains from the same sample are listed, as sequenced in a study of beta chain features in type 1 diabetes. Study-level points and caveats: People with Type 1 diabetes carried modestly yet significantly shorter TCRB CDR3s in all four CD4+ subsets.

No antigens are known for them. Since all of the isolated RNA was reverse transcribed, expressed TCRB transcripts were what got sequenced. The table came from immunoSEQ multiplex PCR; TCRdb's copy has only in-frame clones and leaves some out. The sample shows almost 350,000 clones, approximately 9.7% of them seen only once. Sequencing was performed on central memory CD4+ T cells from blood. The receptors were sampled from a man between 25 and 39 years old with type 1 diabetes.

This clone showed up just a few times. The chain joins TRBV28 to TRBJ2-1; 10 bases align to TRBD2. This CDR3 is 14 amino acids long. In germline, CDR1 is MDHEN, CDR2 SYDVKM. V dropped 4 bases and J dropped 8; count of bases not matched to a gene: 5. As DNA, the CDR3 is TGTGCCAGCAGTTCCAGCGGGGGGGCAGATGAGCAGTTCTTC. This codes for CASSSSGGADEQFF.

The chain links TRBV6-5 to TRBJ1-2; maybe TRBD1 (6 bases). The CDR3 covers 15 residues. The V end was cut by 6 bases, the J end by 3 bases, with 17 bases between. Germline assignment: CDR1 MNHEY and CDR2 SVGAGI. The CDR3 nucleotides read TGTGCCAGCAGCGTGGCCGGGGGCGCCCACTATGGCTACACCTTC. It encodes CASSVAGGAHYGYTF.

This clone was observed at least ten times. The genes are TRBV10-3 and TRBJ1-1; TRBD1 agrees at 9 bases. The CDR3 is made up of 15 amino acids. With V trimmed by 4 bases and J by 3 bases, 6 bases remained unmatched. The germline gives CDR1 ENHRY, CDR2 SYGVKD. The CDR3 bases are TGTGCCATCAGTGGAATGTACAGGGGGCACACTGAAGCTTTCTTT. This translates into CAISGMYRGHTEAFF.

The gene calls are TRBV9 and TRBJ1-2; 8 bases are shared with TRBD1. CDR1 is SGDLS, CDR2 YYNGEE, per germline. Losses at the gene ends were 3 bases for V and 7 bases for J; bases not matched to a gene: 11. The CDR3 extends over 15 amino acids. In DNA, the CDR3 is TGTGCCAGCAGCGCCGGACAGGGCGAGGGTGGTGGCTACACCTTC. Protein sequence: CASSAGQGEGGGYTF.

The V gene is TRBV18, the J gene TRBJ1-1; the match to TRBD1 covers 11 bases. Losses at the gene ends were 5 bases for V and 1 base for J; bases not matched to a gene: 3. Germline V gene data show CDR1 as KGHSH and CDR2 as LQKENI. CDR3 length: 15 residues. This CDR3 is CASSEGTGGNTEAFF. CDR3 DNA sequence: TGTGCCAGCTCAGAAGGGACAGGGGGGAACACTGAAGCTTTCTTT.

The CDR3 spells CASSRRQDSTSTDTQYF. The CDR3 bases are TGTGCCAGCAGCCGGAGGCAGGACAGCACTAGCACAGATACGCAGTATTTT. The chain has TRBV5-6 and TRBJ2-3; D perhaps matches TRBD1 (6 bases). V was clipped by 4 bases and J by 0 bases, with 18 bases between them. Germline assignment: CDR1 SGHDT and CDR2 YYEEEE. The CDR3 runs to 17 residues.

V and J are TRBV27 and TRBJ2-2; D unresolved. The CDR3 has 15 residues. The germline CDR1 and CDR2 sequences are MNHEY and SMNVEV (reference sequence). The V gene lost 7 bases and the J gene lost 5 bases, with 17 bases spanning the gap. Written as DNA, the CDR3 is TGTGCCAGCACCCTTCGTCGGGTCGGAACCGGGGAGCTGTTTTTT. It codes for CASTLRRVGTGELFF.

J is TRBJ1-2 and V is TRBV2; D is ambiguous. Trimming stripped 2 bases from V and 4 bases from J, with 11 bases between. CDR1 and CDR2 from the germline V gene are SNHLY and FYNNEI. There are 14 residues in the CDR3. The CDR3 bases are TGTGCCAGCAGTGAACTTACGACGTCCTATGGCTACACCTTC. Protein product: CASSELTTSYGYTF.

V is TRBV20-1 and J is TRBJ2-7; tentative D call: TRBD2 (6 bases). CDR3 length: 11 amino acids. Trimming removed 3 bases at V and 3 bases at J, with 6 bases between. Germline V gene data show CDR1 as DFQATT and CDR2 as SNEGSKA (reference sequence). For the CDR3, the DNA is TGCAGTGCTAGGGACTACTACGAGCAGTACTTC. Residues: CSARDYYEQYF.

The V gene is TRBV6-6, the J gene TRBJ1-5; D is unclear. CDR1 MNHNY and CDR2 SVGAGI come from the germline V gene (reference sequence). Trimming pared 2 bases from V and 5 bases from J, leaving 13 bases between. The CDR3 has 15 residues. CDR3 residues: CASSYPGAIDQPQHF. The CDR3 DNA follows: TGTGCCAGCAGTTACCCGGGAGCCATTGATCAGCCCCAGCATTTT.

This chain uses TRBV5-1 with TRBJ2-3, with 12 bases aligning to TRBD2. The CDR3 covers 15 residues. Per the germline V gene, CDR1 is SGHRS and CDR2 is YFSETQ. J lost 5 bases, V lost 5 bases, and 6 bases had no gene match. The CDR3 region is CASRPTSGGIDTQYF. CDR3 DNA sequence: TGCGCCAGCAGACCTACTAGCGGGGGGATAGATACGCAGTATTTT. Full variable domain (missing parts from reference TRBV5-1 and TRBJ2-3): KAGVTQTPRYLIKTRGQQVTLSCSPISGHRSVSWYQQTPGQGLQFLFEYFSETQRNKGNFPGRFSGRQFSNSRSEMNVSTLELGDSALYLCASRPTSGGIDTQYFGPGTRLTVL.

This clone has only a few counts. A junction end diverges from the germline sequence, so it may reflect a read error. V is TRBV11-3 and J is TRBJ2-3; no reliable D call. The CDR3 has 12 amino acids. Germline-derived CDR1 and CDR2 are SGHNT and YENEEA. The CDR3 DNA reads TGTGCCAGCAGCGTAGAGCTGGGGACGCAGTATTTT. The encoded protein is CASSVELGTQYF.

On this clone: Other DNA sequences in the sample encode the same CDR3. The V gene is TRBV10-3, the J gene TRBJ1-1, with D maybe TRBD1 (6 bases). CDR1 is ENHRY and CDR2 is SYGVKD in the germline V gene. The V and J ends lost 2 bases and 3 bases respectively, with 10 bases between them. This CDR3 region has 14 residues. The CDR3 protein is CAISETEGDTEAFF. The CDR3 region has the DNA TGTGCCATCAGTGAGACGGAGGGGGACACTGAAGCTTTCTTT.

In this sample, this clone turned up a few times. This chain joins TRBV18 and TRBJ1-6; possibly TRBD1 for D (5 bases). This CDR3 is 15 amino acids long. The germline CDR1 and CDR2 sequences are KGHSH and LQKENI. V lost 4 bases, J lost 4 bases, and 11 bases lay in between. The CDR3 is CASSRDFIYNSPLHF. CDR3 DNA: TGTGCCAGCTCACGGGACTTCATTTATAATTCACCCCTCCACTTT.

This chain links TRBV11-2 with TRBJ1-2, with TRBD1 as a possible D gene (6 bases). V lost 3 bases and J lost 7, with 12 bases in between. Germline values: CDR1 SGHAT, CDR2 FQNNGV. The CDR3 sequence is 13 residues long. The CDR3 region has the DNA TGTGCCAGCAGCTTGGAGCAGGGGTCTGGCTACACCTTC. It yields the protein CASSLEQGSGYTF.